This is a list of T cell receptor beta chains from one sample in a study of blood T cell repertoires in COVID-19. Profiled with immunoSEQ multiplex PCR; TCRdb holds only in-frame clones, not every one. Among hundreds of thousands of clones listed, just over 85% were seen once. Material: peripheral blood. The origin of the receptors is a woman aged 25 to 39 with active or convalescent COVID-19. Each CDR3 is given without its conserved first and last residue. A D gene is named only where the DNA matches it firmly.

V,D,J,CDR3
TRBV5-1,NA,TRBJ2-1,ASKAVGDYNEQF
TRBV4-1,NA,TRBJ1-1,ASSQGEGQMEAF
TRBV10-3,NA,TRBJ2-6,AISESQETGANVLT
TRBV4-2,NA,TRBJ2-3,ASSQGNGLDTDTQY
TRBV11-2,NA,TRBJ1-2,ASSYNGGQGGYT
TRBV5-4,NA,TRBJ2-7,ASSLAFGTGSYEQY
TRBV11-2,TRBD1,TRBJ2-5,ASSPSGTGYETQY
TRBV7-2,TRBD2,TRBJ2-7,ASSLEMGLAGVLGSEQY
TRBV11-2,NA,TRBJ2-1,ASSLGRLEPYNEQF
TRBV30,NA,TRBJ2-1,AWRLRGSGSGSYNEQF
TRBV7-2,NA,TRBJ2-5,ASSLAHSQETQY
TRBV13,TRBD2,TRBJ2-7,ASRLAGGPYEQY
TRBV7-6,TRBD1,TRBJ1-5,ASSLEQGDSNQPQH
TRBV5-4,TRBD1,TRBJ1-1,ASSFTGATNTEAF
TRBV11-2,NA,TRBJ2-7,ASSLVRQVISYEQY
TRBV6-5,TRBD1,TRBJ1-5,ASTEDRAQPQH
TRBV19,TRBD2,TRBJ2-7,ASRTSGRAGEQY
TRBV6-2/TRBV6-3,NA,TRBJ2-1,ASSYRSLASSYNEQF
TRBV24-1,TRBD1,TRBJ2-1,ATSDLSLSGTDYNEQF
TRBV11-2,NA,TRBJ2-3,ASSSLNNADTQY